This T cell receptor beta chain was captured in a study of memory CD4+ T cells and cytomegalovirus serostatus (dated by TCRdb to between 2017 and 2020). A note on the overall study: The 35 or so healthy Belgian adults in the cohort included 9 who were CMV seropositive and 24 who were CMV seronegative. CD4+ memory TCRbeta repertoires of a Belgian cohort with known cytomegalovirus serostatus were sequenced in order to replicate a published TCR-based CMV serostatus classifier.

Via the germline V gene, CDR1 is SGHVS and CDR2 FNYEAQ. V was cut back by 2 bases and J by 1 base, leaving a gap of 5 bases between them. Its CDR3 holds 14 amino acids, cysteine through phenylalanine. Left in the record is the CDR3 DNA by itself, 42 bases read in frame from the first base. General conclusions and limits of the study: On the Belgian cohort, the classifier built on the original framework reached a median bootstrapped AUC of about 0.95, with a 95% CI of 0.76-1.00. Of around 150 previously reported CMV-associated TCRbeta sequences, around 67 appeared in the CD4+ memory repertoires, each in one to five individuals. Unlike the original study, which covered naive and memory CD4+ and CD8+ populations, the Belgian study sequenced only CD4+CD45RO+ memory cells. The results were interpreted as suggesting that the CMV-associated TCR signature is mostly present in the CD4+ memory repertoire. For CMV serostatus prediction, a median bootstrapped AUC of about 0.94 was reached with the original framework, and a median bootstrapped AUC of approximately 0.92 was reached with a US-trained random forest.

A FACSAria II was used to sort memory CD4+ T cells, defined as single viable CD3+CD4+CD8-CD45RO+ cells. CMV serostatus was determined using a Roche Elecsys assay that detects serum IgG against CMV pp150, pp28, p38 and p52. After the samples were thawed, total CD4+ T cells were enriched through positive selection using CD4 magnetic microbeads. The samples came from a different study that was designed specifically to examine the CD4+ T cell memory repertoire. Following standard operating procedures, peripheral blood mononuclear cells were isolated and cryopreserved, while serum was kept at -80 degrees C. The staining used CD3-PerCP (BW264/56), CD4-APC (RPA-T4), CD45RO-PE (UCHT1) and CD8-Pacific Orange (3B5) antibodies, and Sytox blue was used to exclude non-viable cells. To note about this clone: Its antigen specificity is not known. Within one base of it there is no much larger clone, and no base qualities were kept.

The Quick-DNA Microprep Kit was used to extract genomic DNA from the sorted cells. Amplification of TCRbeta DNA was done with the immunoSEQ hsTCRbeta kit, following the protocol from the manufacturer. An Illumina MiSeq instrument was used to sequence the TCRbeta libraries. As for the authors' bioinformatics: Following removal of out-of-frame sequences, a few million distinct TCRbeta sequences were retained, with an average of around 67,000 per individual. Each individual was scored by the count of 150 to 200 previously reported CMV-associated TCRbeta sequences and the total productive distinct TCRbeta count. A beta-binomial model was reimplemented in Python, and scikit-learn random forests with default parameters were trained on data from the US cohort. Classifier performance on the Belgian cohort was summarized as median AUC with percentile confidence intervals over 10,000 bootstrap iterations. As stored in TCRdb, this immuneACCESS dataset retains in-frame rearrangements with V and J assigned. A fraction of the clones does not appear; measured against another copy, unresolved V genes explain less than half of the discrepancy, and the remainder lacks a known reason. Clonal size and the V and J genes are those of that table, whereas D and trimming came from the DNA. This sample comprises almost 45,000 clones, approximately 80% of them detected only once. The top ten clones comprise 0.95% to 1.3% of the sample.

The V and J segments used are TRBV7-6 and TRBJ2-2; the D gene cannot be named for sure. The TCR originated in an adult in good health and CMV-seronegative. Sequenced: memory CD4+ T cells from blood. The DNA is as follows: TGTGCCAGCAGCTTAATCCGGAACACCGGGGAGCTGTTTTTT. Translated, this is CASSLIRNTGELFF.